The T cell receptor beta chain described here comes from a study of cytomegalovirus exposure and HLA in healthy donors. Study-wide points: Versus the approximately 720-donor mean, an Asian-associated ancestry cluster reportedly showed fewer N-insertions in a later analysis. The classifier reportedly diagnosed cytomegalovirus status with high sensitivity and specificity.

The CDR3 is 18 amino acids. Trimming at V came to 5 bases and at J to 5 bases, leaving 17 bases not matched to a gene. This clone was found once. Antigen unknown. PCR primers comprised 60 Vbeta and 13 Jbeta primers. The protocol was immunoSEQ multiplex PCR, while the TCRdb copy is restricted to in-frame clones and leaves out a portion. The sample carries about 260,000 clones, 70% to 90% recorded once. Sample: PBMCs. The J gene is TRBJ2-5, the V gene TRBV5-7, with 11 bases lining up with TRBD2. TRBV5-7 is an ORF, and what it does is uncertain. The clonotype comes from a woman between 40 and 55 years old in good health and CMV-seropositive. CDR3 bases: TGTGCCAGCAGGGAGGACGGACTAGCGGGTGGAGGGGGCGAGACCCAGTACTTC. It encodes CASREDGLAGGGGETQYF.